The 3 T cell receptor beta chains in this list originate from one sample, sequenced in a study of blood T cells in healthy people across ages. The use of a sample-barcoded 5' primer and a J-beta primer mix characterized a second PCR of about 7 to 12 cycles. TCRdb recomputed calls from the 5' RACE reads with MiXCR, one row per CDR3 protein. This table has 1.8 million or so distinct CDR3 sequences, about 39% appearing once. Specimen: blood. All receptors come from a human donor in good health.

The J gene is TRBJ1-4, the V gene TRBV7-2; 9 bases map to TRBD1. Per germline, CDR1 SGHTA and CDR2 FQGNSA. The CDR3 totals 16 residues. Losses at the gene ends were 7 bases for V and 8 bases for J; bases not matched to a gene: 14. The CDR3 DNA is TGTGCCAGCACCATCCCGGTGGGACAGGGAAAAGAAAAACTGTTTTTT. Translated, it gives CASTIPVGQGKEKLFF.

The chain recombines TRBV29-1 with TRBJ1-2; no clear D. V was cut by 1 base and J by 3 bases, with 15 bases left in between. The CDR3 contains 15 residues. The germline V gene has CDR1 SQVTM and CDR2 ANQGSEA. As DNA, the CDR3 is TGCAGCGTTGAAGGAAGGCCGACGGGCGACTATGGCTACACCTTC. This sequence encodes CSVEGRPTGDYGYTF.

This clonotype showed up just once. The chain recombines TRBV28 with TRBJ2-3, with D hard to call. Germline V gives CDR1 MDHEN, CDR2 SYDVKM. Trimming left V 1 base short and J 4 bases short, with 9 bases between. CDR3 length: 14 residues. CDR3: CASSLFGLSDTQYF. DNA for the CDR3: TGTGCCAGCAGTTTATTCGGGCTTTCAGATACGCAGTATTTT.